A single sample is the source of the 23 T cell receptor beta chains below, sequenced in a study of control samples from healthy donors and cancer patients. Sequencing was performed with immunoSEQ multiplex PCR; in TCRdb, only in-frame clones are kept and a portion is missing. The sample comprises 96,000 or so clones, approximately 95% of which are singletons, and over 8% rests with the top ten. The source material was blood. The receptor set was obtained from a man aged 18 to 35 in good health.

This clone occurred a few times. The chain has TRBV6-1 and TRBJ1-6, with unresolved D. The V gene's germline CDR1 is MNHNS and CDR2 SASEGT. The CDR3 runs to 12 residues. V gave up 3 bases and J gave up 3 bases, with 0 bases separating them. The DNA of the CDR3 is TGTGCCAGCAGTGACTATAATTCACCCCTCCACTTT. Its protein is CASSDYNSPLHF.

This sequence joins TRBV7-9 and TRBJ1-1; a possible D gene is TRBD1 (6 bases). The V and J ends lost 2 bases and 8 bases respectively, with 9 bases between them. The CDR3 totals 12 residues. Germline CDR1 and CDR2: SEHNR and FQNEAQ (reference sequence). The CDR3 sequence: CASSLMDREAFF. DNA of the CDR3: TGTGCCAGCAGCTTAATGGACAGAGAAGCTTTCTTT.

The gene calls are TRBV5-4 and TRBJ1-5, with D hard to call. The CDR3 runs to 14 residues. V lost 4 bases, J lost 3 bases, and 11 bases lay in between. Per germline, CDR1 SGHNT and CDR2 YYREEE (reference sequence). The CDR3 DNA is TGTGCCAGCAGCCACGGACCCGACAATCAGCCCCAGCATTTT. It codes for CASSHGPDNQPQHF.

This clone has only one observation. The gene calls are TRBV29-1 and TRBJ1-1; D call uncertain. Germline V gene sequence: CDR1 SQVTM, CDR2 ANQGSEA. This CDR3 comprises 15 residues. Trimming cost V 2 bases and J 1 base, with 14 bases left between them. CDR3: CSVELWAAWNTEAFF. CDR3 DNA: TGCAGCGTTGAACTATGGGCAGCCTGGAACACTGAAGCTTTCTTT.

V and J are TRBV6-5 and TRBJ1-2, with 10 bases identical to TRBD1. The CDR3 loop spans 15 amino acids. Losses at the gene ends were 5 bases for V and 5 bases for J; bases not matched to a gene: 8. The V gene's germline CDR1 is MNHEY and CDR2 SVGAGI. In nucleotides, the CDR3 is TGTGCCAGCAGTACCCCCGGGACAGGGGCATATGGCTACACCTTC. It yields the protein CASSTPGTGAYGYTF.

The chain links TRBV5-1 to TRBJ2-7, with TRBD1 identical over 9 bases. With V trimmed by 1 base and J by 6 bases, 8 bases remained unmatched. Germline CDR1 reads SGHRS; CDR2 reads YFSETQ. CDR3 length equals 15 residues. CDR3 amino acids: CASSLSDRGFGEQYF. The CDR3 bases are TGCGCCAGCAGCTTGTCGGACAGGGGATTTGGCGAGCAGTACTTC.

This sequence joins TRBV5-1 and TRBJ1-1; D possibly corresponds to TRBD1 (5 bases). Germline V gene lookup returns CDR1 SGHRS and CDR2 YFSETQ. The ends were cut back, 0 bases at V and 0 bases at J, with 9 bases in the middle. The CDR3 runs to 15 residues. The CDR3: CASSLVQGMNTEAFF. The CDR3 bases are TGCGCCAGCAGCTTGGTGCAGGGTATGAACACTGAAGCTTTCTTT.

This chain links TRBV5-1 with TRBJ2-2, with D possibly being TRBD1 or TRBD2 (6 bases each). The germline gives CDR1 SGHRS, CDR2 YFSETQ. Between the trimmed V and J ends, which lost 0 bases and 3 bases, there was a span of 18 bases. This CDR3 has 18 amino acids. CDR3 loop: CASSLVLAGGPHTGELFF. DNA of the CDR3: TGCGCCAGCAGCTTGGTACTTGCTGGGGGGCCCCACACCGGGGAGCTGTTTTTT. Full variable domain (outside the CDR3, taken from reference TRBV5-1 and TRBJ2-2): KAGVTQTPRYLIKTRGQQVTLSCSPISGHRSVSWYQQTPGQGLQFLFEYFSETQRNKGNFPGRFSGRQFSNSRSEMNVSTLELGDSALYLCASSLVLAGGPHTGELFFGEGSRLTVL.

The gene calls are TRBV3-1 (or the pseudogene TRBV3-2) and TRBJ1-2; no clear D. This CDR3 is 16 amino acids long. Trimming stripped 0 bases from V and 2 bases from J, with 13 bases between. CDR1 is LGHDT and CDR2 is YNNKEL in the germline V gene (reference sequence). The CDR3 coding sequence is TGTGCCAGCAGCCAAGATCCTGTTTGGGAAAACTATGGCTACACCTTC. This encodes CASSQDPVWENYGYTF.

V gene TRBV7-2 combines with J gene TRBJ2-1, with D possibly matching TRBD2 (6 bases). Trimming left V 5 bases short and J 3 bases short, with 17 bases between. Germline V gives CDR1 SGHTA, CDR2 FQGNSA. The CDR3 runs to 16 residues. The CDR3 reads CASSPLRESDYNEQFF. As DNA, the CDR3 is TGTGCCAGCAGCCCTTTACGGGAGTCGGACTACAATGAGCAGTTCTTC.

The V and J genes are TRBV2 and TRBJ1-2; D gene uncertain. Trimming cost V 7 bases and J 3 bases, with 9 bases left between them. CDR1 and CDR2 from the germline V gene are SNHLY and FYNNEI. The CDR3 runs 12 residues. The CDR3 loop reads CASKKQDYGYTF. CDR3 nucleotide sequence: TGTGCCAGCAAGAAGCAAGACTATGGCTACACCTTC.

This chain connects TRBV7-9 to TRBJ1-2, with D maybe TRBD1 (5 bases). Germline CDR1 SEHNR, CDR2 FQNEAQ (reference sequence). CDR3 size: 14 residues. The V and J ends lost 5 bases and 0 bases respectively, with 10 bases between them. In DNA form, the CDR3 reads TGTGCCAGCAGCCGGGACGGTTCTAACTATGGCTACACCTTC. It codes for CASSRDGSNYGYTF.

The CDR3: CASSLGGILGALNYGYTF. DNA for the CDR3: TGCGCCAGCAGCTTGGGGGGGATACTAGGTGCCCTTAACTATGGCTACACCTTC. V gene TRBV5-1 combines with J gene TRBJ1-2, with D possibly matching TRBD1 (5 bases). This CDR3 has 18 amino acids. Trimming left V 0 bases short and J 1 base short, with 19 bases between. Germline V gives CDR1 SGHRS, CDR2 YFSETQ.

The chain links TRBV5-1 to TRBJ1-1; 7 nucleotides line up with TRBD1. The junction had 9 bases not matched to a gene; V was cut back by 4 bases and J by 9 bases. The CDR3 extends over 13 amino acids. From germline, CDR1 is SGHRS and CDR2 YFSETQ. This CDR3 is CASSVDGQAKAFF. The CDR3 nucleotides read TGCGCCAGCAGCGTTGACGGACAGGCCAAAGCTTTCTTT.

The genes are TRBV7-3 and TRBJ2-4; 8 bases are a match to TRBD2. V dropped 5 bases and J dropped 0; count of bases not matched to a gene: 9. Germline V gene lookup returns CDR1 SGHTA and CDR2 FQGTGA. This CDR3 is 17 amino acids long. CDR3 in amino acids: CASSHPAAGVAKNIQYF. CDR3 bases: TGTGCCAGCAGCCACCCAGCAGCGGGAGTAGCCAAAAACATTCAGTACTTC.

The CDR3 DNA reads as TGTGCCAGCAGCCAAGCACAGGGTGGGGCCGAGCAGTACTTC. Amino acid sequence: CASSQAQGGAEQYF. This chain connects TRBV5-5 to TRBJ2-7; a possible D gene is TRBD1 (6 bases). Germline-derived CDR1 and CDR2 are SGHKS and YYEKEE (reference sequence). This CDR3 has 14 amino acids. With 4 bases removed from V and 6 bases from J, the gap between germline ends came to 17 bases.

J is TRBJ2-2 and V is TRBV4-1; 7 nucleotides line up with TRBD2. The CDR3 runs to 18 residues. CDR1 is MGHRA and CDR2 is YSYEKL in the germline V gene. V lost 1 base to trimming and J lost 5 bases; unmatched junction nucleotides: 13. CDR3 in amino acids: CASSQVTFEGGPTGELFF. In DNA, the CDR3 is TGCGCCAGCAGCCAAGTGACATTTGAGGGAGGGCCTACCGGGGAGCTGTTTTTT.

Comments on this clone: Other DNA sequences in this sample translate to the same CDR3. V and J are TRBV12-3 or TRBV12-4 and TRBJ1-2; D ambiguous. The V end lost 4 bases, the J end lost 0 bases, and 6 bases lay between the germline ends. This CDR3 has 13 amino acids. The chain's CDR3 is CASSSGTNYGYTF. The DNA for the CDR3 is TGTGCCAGCAGTTCCGGGACTAACTATGGCTACACCTTC.

This clone qualifies as medium-sized. V usage is TRBV27 and J usage is TRBJ1-2; the D gene is possibly TRBD1 (5 bases). Trimming took off 2 bases at V and 7 bases at J, with 17 bases between the two ends. The CDR3 extends over 15 amino acids. In germline, CDR1 is MNHEY, CDR2 SMNVEV (reference sequence). CDR3 amino acids: CASSLMPGGIGGYTF. The CDR3 coding sequence is TGTGCCAGCAGTTTAATGCCGGGGGGGATCGGTGGCTACACCTTC.

The chain is built from TRBV25-1 and TRBJ2-1, with 14 bases fitting TRBD2. CDR1 and CDR2 (germline): MGHDK, SYGVNS. With V trimmed by 3 bases and J by 13 bases, 2 bases remained unmatched. This CDR3 has 13 amino acids. The CDR3 is CASSEGTSGSQFF. CDR3 bases: TGTGCCAGCAGTGAGGGGACTAGCGGGAGCCAGTTCTTC.

This chain connects TRBV7-2 to TRBJ2-7; D is uncertain. The CDR3 is 15 residues long. Germline CDR1 and CDR2: SGHTA and FQGNSA. Trimming pared 5 bases from V and 3 bases from J, leaving 17 bases between. The CDR3 DNA reads as TGTGCCAGCAGCCCTACCCTCGACACCATCTACGAGCAGTACTTC. Translation gives CASSPTLDTIYEQYF.

This clone was seen once. V is TRBV5-6 and J is TRBJ2-3, with no clear D. Germline V gives CDR1 SGHDT, CDR2 YYEEEE. The CDR3 spans 15 residues. Trimming cost V 0 bases and J 5 bases, with 13 bases left between them. The CDR3 here is CASSLVRAREDTQYF. The CDR3 coding sequence is TGTGCCAGCAGCTTGGTACGGGCCCGCGAAGATACGCAGTATTTT.

The chain is built from TRBV19 and TRBJ2-5; D remains unclear. The CDR3 has 15 amino acids. Trimming cost V 0 bases and J 5 bases, with 13 bases left between them. Germline V lookup: CDR1 LNHDA, CDR2 SQIVND (reference sequence). CDR3 in DNA: TGTGCCAGTAGTATAGACAGGCACGGCGAGGAGACCCAGTACTTC. It is translated as CASSIDRHGEETQYF.